Listed below are T cell receptor beta chains from one sample, sequenced in a study of T cell repertoires in cytomegalovirus infection. These TCRs' antigens remain unknown. Each CDR3 protein is one row after TCRdb ran MiXCR on the reads. The sample contains roughly 180,000 distinct CDR3 sequences, less than 25% of which appear only once. The sequenced sample was CD8+ T cells from cultured PBMCs, obtained from culture after CMV antigen stimulation. The receptors here all came from a human donor in good health (CMV status not recorded). Some clones in this sample may be carry-over from other donors' samples. The CDR3 runs from the conserved cysteine through the conserved F or W. The order of the fields is CDR3 DNA, CDR3 protein, clone size, J gene, D gene, V gene. The D gene is left open where the match is weak. Clone size is given for some rows only: seen once, a few or many times, or a class if the clone is expanded.

CDR3 DNA: TGTGCCAGCAGCTCCCTTGGGGAGGGGTATATGAACACTGAAGCTTTCTTT
CDR3 protein: CASSSLGEGYMNTEAFF
clone size: NA
J gene: TRBJ1-1
D gene: NA
V gene: TRBV7-9

CDR3 DNA: TGTGCCAGCAGTGAAGGTGGGGGGCCGGGGGAGACCCAGTACTTC
CDR3 protein: CASSEGGGPGETQYF
clone size: NA
J gene: TRBJ2-5
D gene: NA
V gene: TRBV2

CDR3 DNA: TGTGCCAGCAGAGACCCGGGACAGGGGCGCCAGCCCCAGCATTTT
CDR3 protein: CASRDPGQGRQPQHF
clone size: NA
J gene: TRBJ1-5
D gene: TRBD1
V gene: TRBV2

CDR3 DNA: TGTGCCAGTAGTTGGTCTAGCGGCTCCGAGACCCAGTACTTC
CDR3 protein: CASSWSSGSETQYF
clone size: NA
J gene: TRBJ2-5
D gene: TRBD2
V gene: TRBV19

CDR3 DNA: TGCGCCAGCAGCCAAGCCGCACGAACAGCTTACGAGCAGTACTTC
CDR3 protein: CASSQAARTAYEQYF
clone size: NA
J gene: TRBJ2-7
D gene: NA
V gene: TRBV4-1

CDR3 DNA: TGTGCCAGCAGTGAAAAAATGGGAGGCCAGGCCTATGGCTACACCTTC
CDR3 protein: CASSEKMGGQAYGYTF
clone size: once
J gene: TRBJ1-2
D gene: NA
V gene: TRBV6-1

CDR3 DNA: TGTGCCAGCAGCTCTCTCCTGCGGTGGTACGAGCAGTACTTC
CDR3 protein: CASSSLLRWYEQYF
clone size: few
J gene: TRBJ2-7
D gene: NA
V gene: TRBV11-2

CDR3 DNA: TGTGCCTACCGCGGGGGCGCCGTAAACTATGGCTACACCTTC
CDR3 protein: CAYRGGAVNYGYTF
clone size: NA
J gene: TRBJ1-2
D gene: NA
V gene: TRBV6-8

CDR3 DNA: TGCGCCAGCAGCCAAGGGACAGGGGGTTCCGGGGAGCTGTTTTTT
CDR3 protein: CASSQGTGGSGELFF
clone size: few
J gene: TRBJ2-2
D gene: TRBD1
V gene: TRBV4-3

CDR3 DNA: TGTGCCAGCAGTGATCAAGAAACCCTTAGCAATCAGCCCCAGCATTTT
CDR3 protein: CASSDQETLSNQPQHF
clone size: few
J gene: TRBJ1-5
D gene: NA
V gene: TRBV2

CDR3 DNA: TGTGCCAGCAGCGAGAAGGGTAGCTTCAACTTGAACACCGGGGAGCTGTTTTTT
CDR3 protein: CASSEKGSFNLNTGELFF
clone size: NA
J gene: TRBJ2-2
D gene: NA
V gene: TRBV5-4

CDR3 DNA: TGTGCCAGCGTAGGCGGCATCTCCTACGAGCAGTACTTC
CDR3 protein: CASVGGISYEQYF
clone size: NA
J gene: TRBJ2-7
D gene: NA
V gene: TRBV27